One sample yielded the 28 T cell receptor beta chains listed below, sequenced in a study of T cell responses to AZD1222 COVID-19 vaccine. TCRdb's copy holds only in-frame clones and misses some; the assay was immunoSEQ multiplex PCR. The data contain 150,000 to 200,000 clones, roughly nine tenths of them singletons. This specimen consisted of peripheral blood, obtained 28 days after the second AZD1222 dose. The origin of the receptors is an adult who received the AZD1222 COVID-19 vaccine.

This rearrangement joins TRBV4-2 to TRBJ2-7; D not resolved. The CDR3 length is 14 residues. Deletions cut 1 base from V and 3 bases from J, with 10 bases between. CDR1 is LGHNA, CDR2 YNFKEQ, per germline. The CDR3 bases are TGTGCCAGCAGCCAAGGGCTATTCAACTACGAGCAGTACTTC. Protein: CASSQGLFNYEQYF.

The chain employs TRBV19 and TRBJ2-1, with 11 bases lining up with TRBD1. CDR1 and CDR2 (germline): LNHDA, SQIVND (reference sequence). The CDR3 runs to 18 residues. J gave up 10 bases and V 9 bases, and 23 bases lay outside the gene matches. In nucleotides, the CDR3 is TGTGCCAGGGAGCGGGACAGGGGGGGTGTCGGGTCGTCTGACGAGCAGTTCTTC. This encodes CARERDRGGVGSSDEQFF.

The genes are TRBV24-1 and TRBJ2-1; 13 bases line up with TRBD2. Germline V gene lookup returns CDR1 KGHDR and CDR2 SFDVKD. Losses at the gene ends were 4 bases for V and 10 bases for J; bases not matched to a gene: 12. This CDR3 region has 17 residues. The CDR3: CATSEPDTSGRAYEQFF. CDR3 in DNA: TGTGCCACCAGTGAGCCGGATACTAGCGGGAGGGCCTACGAGCAGTTCTTC.

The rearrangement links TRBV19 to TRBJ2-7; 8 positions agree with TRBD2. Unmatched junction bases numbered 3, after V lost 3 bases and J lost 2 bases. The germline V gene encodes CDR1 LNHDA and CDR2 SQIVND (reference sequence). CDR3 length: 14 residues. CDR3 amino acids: CASSMVAGTYEQYF. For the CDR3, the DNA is TGTGCCAGTAGTATGGTAGCGGGAACCTACGAGCAGTACTTC.

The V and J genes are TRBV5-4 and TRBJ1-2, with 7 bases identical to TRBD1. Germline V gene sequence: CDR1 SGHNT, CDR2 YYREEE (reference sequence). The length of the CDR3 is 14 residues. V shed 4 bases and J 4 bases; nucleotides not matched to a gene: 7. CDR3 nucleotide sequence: TGTGCCAGCAGCCTCTCCGGACAGGTCTATGGCTACACCTTC. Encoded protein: CASSLSGQVYGYTF. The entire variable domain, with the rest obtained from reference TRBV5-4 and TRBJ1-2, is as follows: ETGVTQSPTHLIKTRGQQVTLRCSSQSGHNTVSWYQQALGQGPQFIFQYYREEENGRGNFPPRFSGLQFPNYSSELNVNALELDDSALYLCASSLSGQVYGYTFGSGTRLTVV.

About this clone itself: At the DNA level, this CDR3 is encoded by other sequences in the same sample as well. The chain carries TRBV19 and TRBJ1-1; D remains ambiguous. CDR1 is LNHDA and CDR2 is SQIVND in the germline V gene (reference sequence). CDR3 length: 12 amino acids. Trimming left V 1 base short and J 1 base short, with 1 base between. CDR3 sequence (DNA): TGTGCCAGTAGTATAGGGAACACTGAAGCTTTCTTT. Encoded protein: CASSIGNTEAFF.

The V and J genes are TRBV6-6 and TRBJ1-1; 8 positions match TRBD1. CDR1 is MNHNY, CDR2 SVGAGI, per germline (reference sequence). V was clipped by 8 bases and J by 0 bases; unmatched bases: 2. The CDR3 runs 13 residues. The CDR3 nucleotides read TGTGCCAGCTGGACAGGGTTGAACACTGAAGCTTTCTTT. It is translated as CASWTGLNTEAFF.

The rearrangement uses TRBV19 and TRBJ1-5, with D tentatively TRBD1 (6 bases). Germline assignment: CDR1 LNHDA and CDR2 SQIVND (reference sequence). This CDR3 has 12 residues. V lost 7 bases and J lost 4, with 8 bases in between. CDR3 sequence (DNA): TGTGCCAGTACAACAGGGAATCAGCCCCAGCATTTT. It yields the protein CASTTGNQPQHF.

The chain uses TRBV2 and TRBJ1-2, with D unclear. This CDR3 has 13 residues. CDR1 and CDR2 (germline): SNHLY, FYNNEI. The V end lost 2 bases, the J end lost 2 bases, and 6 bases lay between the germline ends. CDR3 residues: CASSERANYGYTF. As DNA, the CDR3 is TGTGCCAGCAGTGAAAGGGCGAACTATGGCTACACCTTC.

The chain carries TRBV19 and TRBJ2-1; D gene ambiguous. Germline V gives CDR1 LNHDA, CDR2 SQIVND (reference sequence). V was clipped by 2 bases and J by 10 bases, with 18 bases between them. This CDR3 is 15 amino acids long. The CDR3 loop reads CASSIMTLPRREQFF. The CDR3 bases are TGTGCCAGTAGTATAATGACCCTCCCCCGACGGGAGCAGTTCTTC.

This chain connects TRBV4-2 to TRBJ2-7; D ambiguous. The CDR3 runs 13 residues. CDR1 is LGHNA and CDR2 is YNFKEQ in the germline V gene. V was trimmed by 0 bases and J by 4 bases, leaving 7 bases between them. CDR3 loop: CASSQEKGYEQYF. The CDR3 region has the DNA TGTGCCAGCAGCCAAGAAAAAGGATACGAGCAGTACTTC.

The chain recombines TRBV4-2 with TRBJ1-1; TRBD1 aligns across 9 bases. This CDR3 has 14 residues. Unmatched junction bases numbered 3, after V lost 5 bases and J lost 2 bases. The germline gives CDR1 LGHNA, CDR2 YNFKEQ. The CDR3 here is CASSKDRGNTEAFF. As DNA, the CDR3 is TGTGCCAGCAGCAAGGACAGGGGTAACACTGAAGCTTTCTTT.

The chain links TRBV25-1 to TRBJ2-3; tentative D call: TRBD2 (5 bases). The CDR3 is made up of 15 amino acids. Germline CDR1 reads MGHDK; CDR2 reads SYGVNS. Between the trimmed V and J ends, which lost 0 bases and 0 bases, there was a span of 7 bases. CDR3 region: CASSEYEGSTDTQYF. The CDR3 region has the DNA TGTGCCAGCAGTGAATACGAGGGAAGCACAGATACGCAGTATTTT.

The CDR3 sequence: CASSYQLTGLNTEAFF. CDR3 in DNA: TGTGCCAGCAGTTACCAACTAACAGGGTTGAACACTGAAGCTTTCTTT. V gene TRBV6-2 or TRBV6-3 combines with J gene TRBJ1-1, with D maybe TRBD1 (6 bases). Germline V gene data show CDR1 as MNHEY and CDR2 as SVGEGT. The V end lost 2 bases, the J end lost 0 bases, and 13 bases lay between the germline ends. The CDR3 loop spans 16 amino acids.

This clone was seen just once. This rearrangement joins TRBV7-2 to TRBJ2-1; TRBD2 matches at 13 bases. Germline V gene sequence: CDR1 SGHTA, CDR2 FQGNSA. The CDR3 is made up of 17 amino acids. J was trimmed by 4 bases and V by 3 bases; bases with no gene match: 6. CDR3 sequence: CASSFARTSGGYNEQFF. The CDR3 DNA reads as TGTGCCAGCAGCTTTGCAAGGACTAGCGGGGGTTACAATGAGCAGTTCTTC.

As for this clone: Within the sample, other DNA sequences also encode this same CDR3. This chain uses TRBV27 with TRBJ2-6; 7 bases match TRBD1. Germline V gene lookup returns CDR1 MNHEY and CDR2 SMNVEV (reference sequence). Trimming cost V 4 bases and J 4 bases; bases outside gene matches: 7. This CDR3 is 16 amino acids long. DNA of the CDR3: TGTGCCAGCAGTTCCCCCAGGGGGTCCGGGGCCAACGTCCTGACTTTC. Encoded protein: CASSSPRGSGANVLTF.

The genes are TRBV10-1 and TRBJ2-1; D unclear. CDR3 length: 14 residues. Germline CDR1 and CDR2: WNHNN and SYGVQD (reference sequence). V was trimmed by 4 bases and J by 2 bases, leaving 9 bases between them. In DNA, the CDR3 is TGCGCCAGCAGTGTGGCAGGAGCCTACAATGAGCAGTTCTTC. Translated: CASSVAGAYNEQFF.

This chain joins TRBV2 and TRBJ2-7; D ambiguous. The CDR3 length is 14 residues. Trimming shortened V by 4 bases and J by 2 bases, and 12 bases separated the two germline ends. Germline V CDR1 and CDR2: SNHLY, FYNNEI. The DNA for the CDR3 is TGTGCCAGCAGTGGGTCCCATCCCCCCTACGAGCAGTACTTC. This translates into CASSGSHPPYEQYF.

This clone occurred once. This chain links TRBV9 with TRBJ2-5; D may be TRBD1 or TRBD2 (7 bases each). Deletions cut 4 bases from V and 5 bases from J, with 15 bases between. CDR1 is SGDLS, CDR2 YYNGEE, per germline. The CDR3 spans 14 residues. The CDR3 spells CASSPTQGGETQYF. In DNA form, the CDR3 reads TGTGCCAGCAGCCCTACCCAGGGGGGGGAGACCCAGTACTTC.

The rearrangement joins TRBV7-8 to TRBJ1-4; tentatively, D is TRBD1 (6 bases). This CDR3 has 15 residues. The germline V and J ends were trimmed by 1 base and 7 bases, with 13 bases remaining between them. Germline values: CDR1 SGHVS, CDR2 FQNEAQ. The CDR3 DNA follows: TGTGCCAGCAGCTTAGGAGGGGGGCGTGGTGAAAAACTGTTTTTT. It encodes CASSLGGGRGEKLFF. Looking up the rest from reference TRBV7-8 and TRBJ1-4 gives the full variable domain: GAGVSQSPRYKVAKRGQDVALRCDPISGHVSLFWYQQALGQGPEFLTYFQNEAQLDKSGLPSDRFFAERPEGSVSTLKIQRTQQEDSAVYLCASSLGGGRGEKLFFGSGTQLSVL.

CDR3 coding DNA: TGTGCCAGCAGCTCATCAACGAGCGGGAGAAAGTACAATGAGCAGTTCTTC. This sequence encodes CASSSSTSGRKYNEQFF. J is TRBJ2-1 and V is TRBV7-9; 8 positions match TRBD2. Germline V gives CDR1 SEHNR, CDR2 FQNEAQ (reference sequence). V lost 4 bases, J lost 4 bases, and 12 bases stayed unmatched. The CDR3 has 17 amino acids.

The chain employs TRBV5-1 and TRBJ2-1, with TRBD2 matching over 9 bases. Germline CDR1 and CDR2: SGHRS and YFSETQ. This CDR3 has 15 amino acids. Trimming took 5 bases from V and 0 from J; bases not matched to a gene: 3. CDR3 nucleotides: TGCGCCAGCAGTCTAGCGGGGAGCTCCTACAATGAGCAGTTCTTC. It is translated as CASSLAGSSYNEQFF.

The CDR3: CASSYLSSYNSPLHF. CDR3 DNA: TGTGCCAGCAGTTACTTGAGCTCCTATAATTCACCCCTCCACTTT. This rearrangement joins TRBV7-3 to TRBJ1-6; D is unresolved. Per germline, CDR1 SGHTA and CDR2 FQGTGA. The V and J ends lost 6 bases and 0 bases respectively, with 9 bases between them. The CDR3 consists of 15 residues. Using reference TRBV7-3 and TRBJ1-6 for the parts outside the CDR3, the full variable domain is GAGVSQTPSNKVTEKGKYVELRCDPISGHTALYWYRQSLGQGPEFLIYFQGTGAADDSGLPNDRFFAVRPEGSVSTLKIQRTERGDSAVYLCASSYLSSYNSPLHFGNGTRLTVT.

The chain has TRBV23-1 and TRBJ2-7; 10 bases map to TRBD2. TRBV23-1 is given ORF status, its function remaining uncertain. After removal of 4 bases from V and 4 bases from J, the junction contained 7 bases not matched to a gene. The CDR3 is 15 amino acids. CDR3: CASSPASGSWYEQYF. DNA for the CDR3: TGCGCCAGCAGTCCGGCTAGCGGGAGCTGGTACGAGCAGTACTTC.

CDR3 nucleotide sequence: TGTGCCAGCAGCTTATTATCCCGGGCCCCGGGTAGCAATGAGCAGTTCTTC. It codes for CASSLLSRAPGSNEQFF. The chain couples TRBV11-2 to TRBJ2-1, with no clear D. Germline values: CDR1 SGHAT, CDR2 FQNNGV. V was pared by 2 bases and J by 6 bases, with 20 bases between. CDR3 length: 17 residues.

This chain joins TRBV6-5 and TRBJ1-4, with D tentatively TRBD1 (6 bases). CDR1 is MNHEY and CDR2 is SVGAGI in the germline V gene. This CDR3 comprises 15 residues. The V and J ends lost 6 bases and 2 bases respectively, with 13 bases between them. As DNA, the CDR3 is TGTGCCAGCAGGGACCCGGGACATACTAATGAAAAACTGTTTTTT. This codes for CASRDPGHTNEKLFF.

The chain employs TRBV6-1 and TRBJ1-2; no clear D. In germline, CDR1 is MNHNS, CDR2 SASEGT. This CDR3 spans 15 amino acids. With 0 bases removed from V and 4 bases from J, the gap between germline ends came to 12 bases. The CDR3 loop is CASSEAGLTVYGYTF. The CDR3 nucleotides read TGTGCCAGCAGTGAAGCTGGACTTACGGTCTATGGCTACACCTTC.

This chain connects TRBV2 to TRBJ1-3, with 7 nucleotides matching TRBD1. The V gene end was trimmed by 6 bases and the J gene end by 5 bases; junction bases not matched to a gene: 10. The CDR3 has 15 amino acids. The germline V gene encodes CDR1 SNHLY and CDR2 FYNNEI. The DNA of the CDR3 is TGTGCCAGCAGCCCTAGAGGGGGCAGAAGAAACACCATATATTTT. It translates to CASSPRGGRRNTIYF.